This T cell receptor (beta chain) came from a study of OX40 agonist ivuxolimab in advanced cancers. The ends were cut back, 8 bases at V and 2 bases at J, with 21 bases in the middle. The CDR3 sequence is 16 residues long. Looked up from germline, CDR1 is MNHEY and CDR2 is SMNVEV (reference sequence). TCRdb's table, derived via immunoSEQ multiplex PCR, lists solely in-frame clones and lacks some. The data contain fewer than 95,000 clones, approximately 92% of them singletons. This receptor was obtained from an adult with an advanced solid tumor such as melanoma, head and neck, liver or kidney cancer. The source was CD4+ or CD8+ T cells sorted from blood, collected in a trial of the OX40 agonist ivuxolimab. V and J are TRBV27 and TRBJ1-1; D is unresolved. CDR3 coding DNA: TGTGCCAGCCAAGCGAAACCCGGGAGGCCTAACACTGAAGCTTTCTTT. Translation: CASQAKPGRPNTEAFF.